The clone carrying this T cell receptor (beta chain) was found a few times. Antigen specificity is unknown. The data are from a study of T-cell memory formation after mild COVID-19. Study-level results: Clones that got smaller from day 15 to 85 had even CD4/CD8, while clones growing later tipped toward CD4+. Several responding clones turned up in pre-infection memory, indicating that cross-reactive memory may have taken part. Mainly in CM and EM were contracting CD4+ clones; CD8+ were in EMRA.

Constant-segment primers were used for 5'RACE, and the resulting TCR alpha and TCR beta cDNA libraries carried sample barcodes and UMIs. TCRdb re-called the 5' RACE reads through MiXCR, storing one row per CDR3 protein. The sample has approximately 240,000 distinct CDR3 sequences; about 17% are singletons. The CDR3 covers 14 residues. Germline V CDR1 and CDR2: MRHNA, SNTAGT. Deletions cut 3 bases from V and 4 bases from J, with 11 bases between. This TCR derives from a man aged 18 to 30 who had mild COVID-19 (a few samples of this study predate the infection). Cell type and time point are not known. This chain joins TRBV6-4 and TRBJ2-3; a weak D match, TRBD2 (6 bases). Material: PBMCs or a T cell subset sorted from them (not recorded which). CDR3 loop: CASSESWGADTQYF. DNA of the CDR3: TGTGCCAGCAGTGAATCGTGGGGGGCAGATACGCAGTATTTT.